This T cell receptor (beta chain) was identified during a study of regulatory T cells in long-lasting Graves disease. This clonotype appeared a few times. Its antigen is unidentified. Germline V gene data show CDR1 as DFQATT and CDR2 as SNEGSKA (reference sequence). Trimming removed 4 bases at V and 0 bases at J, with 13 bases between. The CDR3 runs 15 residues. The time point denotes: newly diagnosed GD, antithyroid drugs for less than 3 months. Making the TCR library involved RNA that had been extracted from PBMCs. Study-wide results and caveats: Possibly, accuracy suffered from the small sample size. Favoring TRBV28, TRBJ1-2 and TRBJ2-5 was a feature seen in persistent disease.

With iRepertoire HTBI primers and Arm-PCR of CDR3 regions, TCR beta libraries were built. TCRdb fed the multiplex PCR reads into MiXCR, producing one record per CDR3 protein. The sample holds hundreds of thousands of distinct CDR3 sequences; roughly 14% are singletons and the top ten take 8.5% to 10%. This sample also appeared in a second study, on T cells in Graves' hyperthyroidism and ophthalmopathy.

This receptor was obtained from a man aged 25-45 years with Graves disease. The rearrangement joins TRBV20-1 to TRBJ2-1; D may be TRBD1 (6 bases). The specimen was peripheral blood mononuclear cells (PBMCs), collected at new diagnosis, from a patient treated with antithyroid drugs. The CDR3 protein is CSAKNRDNSYNEQFF. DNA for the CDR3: TGCAGTGCTAAAAACCGGGACAACTCCTACAATGAGCAGTTCTTC.